This TCR beta chain is from a study of control samples from healthy donors and cancer patients. The CDR3 length is 15 residues. V lost 1 base, J lost 4 bases, and 13 bases lay in between. CDR1 and CDR2 (germline): MGHRA, YSYEKL. Repertoires were generated with immunoSEQ multiplex PCR, while TCRdb's copy carries only in-frame clones and drops some. The sample lists 150,000 to 200,000 clones, more than 80% seen once, with more than 1.3% in the top ten. Sequences were obtained from blood. The sequence was obtained from a man aged 30 to 45 in good health. The chain couples TRBV4-1 to TRBJ2-5; tentative D call: TRBD1 (6 bases). Here the CDR3 reads CASSQVSSRGETQYF. DNA of the CDR3: TGCGCCAGCAGCCAAGTAAGCTCCAGGGGAGAGACCCAGTACTTC.